This T cell receptor (beta chain) was captured in a study of cytomegalovirus exposure and HLA in healthy donors. 13 Jbeta primers and 60 Vbeta primers were used for the PCR. The table came from immunoSEQ multiplex PCR; TCRdb's copy has only in-frame clones and leaves some out. Its listing shows more than 55,000 clones. A word on this clone: Its antigen is still unknown.

General study points: Most CMV-associated TCR beta chains were later found to appear HLA-restricted. Later analysis found that TCR beta chains associated with HLA were more clonally expanded than other, equally common chains. A later analysis reportedly identified an Asian-associated ancestry cluster as carrying fewer N-insertions than the approximately 730-donor mean.

Germline V gene sequence: CDR1 MGHRA, CDR2 YSYEKL. Trimming took 1 base from V and 7 from J; bases not matched to a gene: 10. This CDR3 is 16 amino acids long. This chain joins TRBV4-1 and TRBJ2-1; 7 bases are a match to TRBD2. The sample comprised PBMCs. This clonotype was sampled from a middle-aged woman in good health and CMV-seropositive. The CDR3 DNA follows: TGCGCCAGCAGCCAAGGCCCAGGCGGGAGAGGTAATGAGCAGTTCTTC. Its translation: CASSQGPGGRGNEQFF.